The text below deals with one T cell receptor beta chain. V gave up 3 bases and J gave up 0 bases, with 9 bases separating them. Germline V gives CDR1 SGHRS, CDR2 YFSETQ. The CDR3 has 15 amino acids. These data are taken from a study of shared clonotypes between healthy human individuals. Original data processing: From ImmunoSEQ came sequences covering only the junction and carrying no quality scores, so filtering differed. TCRdb's table, derived via immunoSEQ multiplex PCR, lists solely in-frame clones and lacks some. V and J calls and clone size are those listed in that table; D and trimming were worked out from the DNA. The data contain under 1,100,000 clones, roughly 80% of them singletons. A CD45RA-negative memory subset and a CD45RA+ naive subset were separated from the CD4+ cells.

The sample consisted of memory CD4+ T cells sorted from blood. Specified subset: CD45RA-negative fraction. The origin of this receptor is a man between 18 and 35 years old in good health. The chain combines TRBV5-1 with TRBJ1-4; D is perhaps TRBD1 (5 bases). CDR3 sequence: CASSWGRATNEKLFF. Here the CDR3 DNA reads TGCGCCAGCAGCTGGGGACGGGCAACTAATGAAAAACTGTTTTTT. Drawing the rest from reference TRBV5-1 and TRBJ1-4, the complete variable domain is KAGVTQTPRYLIKTRGQQVTLSCSPISGHRSVSWYQQTPGQGLQFLFEYFSETQRNKGNFPGRFSGRQFSNSRSEMNVSTLELGDSALYLCASSWGRATNEKLFFGSGTQLSVL.